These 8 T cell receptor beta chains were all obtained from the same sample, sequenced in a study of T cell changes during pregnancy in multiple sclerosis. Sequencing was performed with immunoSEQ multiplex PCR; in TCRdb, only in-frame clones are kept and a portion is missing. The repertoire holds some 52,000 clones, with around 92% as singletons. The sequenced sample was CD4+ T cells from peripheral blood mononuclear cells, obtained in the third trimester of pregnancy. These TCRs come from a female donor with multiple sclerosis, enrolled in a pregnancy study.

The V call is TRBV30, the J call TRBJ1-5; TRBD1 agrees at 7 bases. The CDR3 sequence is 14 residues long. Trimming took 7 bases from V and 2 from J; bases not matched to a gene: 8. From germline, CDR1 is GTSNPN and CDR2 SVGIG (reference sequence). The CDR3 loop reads CAFQTGSGNQPQHF. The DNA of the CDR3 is TGTGCCTTTCAGACAGGGTCGGGCAATCAGCCCCAGCATTTT.

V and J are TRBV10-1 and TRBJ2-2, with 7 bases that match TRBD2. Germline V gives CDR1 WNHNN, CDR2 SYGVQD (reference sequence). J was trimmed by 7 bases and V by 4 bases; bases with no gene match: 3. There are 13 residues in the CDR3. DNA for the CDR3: TGCGCCAGCAGTGTGGCTAGCGGCGGGGAGCTGTTTTTT. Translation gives CASSVASGGELFF.

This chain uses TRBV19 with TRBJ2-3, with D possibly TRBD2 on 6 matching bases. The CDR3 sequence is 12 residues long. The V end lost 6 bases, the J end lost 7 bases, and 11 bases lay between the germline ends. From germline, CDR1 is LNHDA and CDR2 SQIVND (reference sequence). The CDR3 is CASRGEANTQYF. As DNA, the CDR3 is TGTGCCAGTAGAGGGGAGGCCAATACGCAGTATTTT. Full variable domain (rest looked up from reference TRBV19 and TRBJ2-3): DGGITQSPKYLFRKEGQNVTLSCEQNLNHDAMYWYRQDPGQGLRLIYYSQIVNDFQKGDIAEGYSVSREKKESFPLTVTSAQKNPTAFYLCASRGEANTQYFGPGTRLTVL.

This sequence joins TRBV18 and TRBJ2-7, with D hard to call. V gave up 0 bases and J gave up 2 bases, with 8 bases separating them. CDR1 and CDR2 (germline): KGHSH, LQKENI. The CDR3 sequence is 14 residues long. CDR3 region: CASSPPVQAYEQYF. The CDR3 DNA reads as TGTGCCAGCTCACCACCGGTCCAGGCCTACGAGCAGTACTTC.

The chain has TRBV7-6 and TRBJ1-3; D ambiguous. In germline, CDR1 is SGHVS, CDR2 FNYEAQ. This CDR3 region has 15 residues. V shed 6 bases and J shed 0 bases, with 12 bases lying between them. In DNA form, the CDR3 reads TGTGCCAGCAGAAAAACAGAGAGCTCTGGAAACACCATATATTTT. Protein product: CASRKTESSGNTIYF.

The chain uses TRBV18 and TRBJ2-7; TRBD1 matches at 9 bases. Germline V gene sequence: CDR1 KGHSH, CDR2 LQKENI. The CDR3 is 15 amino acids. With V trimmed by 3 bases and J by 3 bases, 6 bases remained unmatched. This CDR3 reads CASSPMGQGVYEQYF. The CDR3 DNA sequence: TGTGCCAGCTCACCGATGGGACAGGGAGTCTACGAGCAGTACTTC.

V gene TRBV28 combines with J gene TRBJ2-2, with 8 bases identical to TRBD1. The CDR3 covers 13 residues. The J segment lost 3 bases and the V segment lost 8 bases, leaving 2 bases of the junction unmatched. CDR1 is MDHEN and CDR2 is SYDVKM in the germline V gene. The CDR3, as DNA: TGTGCCAGCCTGGACAGGGACACCGGGGAGCTGTTTTTT. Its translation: CASLDRDTGELFF.

In DNA form, the CDR3 reads TGTGCCAGCAGCTTAATTGGGGGGGCGCCCCATACAGATACGCAGTATTTT. Its translation: CASSLIGGAPHTDTQYF. This chain joins TRBV7-2 and TRBJ2-3, with D maybe TRBD2 (7 bases). Per the germline V gene, CDR1 is SGHTA and CDR2 is FQGNSA. This CDR3 has 17 residues. The ends were cut back, 2 bases at V and 3 bases at J, with 18 bases in the middle.